The entry below describes one TCR beta chain. The antigen it recognizes is unknown. No base quality values were provided; no much bigger clone lies one nucleotide off. Other nucleotide sequences from this sample produce the same CDR3. From each donor, a single peripheral blood sample of 95 to 150 mL on average was drawn into heparinised tubes. A BD FACSAria II was used to sort naive, central memory, regulatory and stem cell-like memory CD4+ T cells with a panel that included CD45RO, CCR7, CD25, CD127, CD95 and CD27. Purity was above 98% for every sorted population. PBMCs were separated immediately by Lymphoprep density gradient centrifugation and were stained directly, without being cultured. To minimize batch effects, samples were stained and sorted in pairs, one healthy donor with one patient per experiment. The sample belongs to a study of beta chain features in type 1 diabetes (dated by TCRdb to 2016 to 2018). Study-wide context: No differences in mean age, gender distribution, total cell number or subset yield were found between patients and healthy donors. A total of around 110,000,000 sorted cells were examined across all samples, and RNA yield correlated strongly with the number of cells per subset. In the study, recently diagnosed type 1 diabetes patients and matched healthy donors were compared on the TCRB repertoires of their sorted circulating CD4+ T cell subsets. Regulatory and stem cell-like memory subsets were isolated from only 8 patients and about eight healthy donors, whereas naive and central memory subsets came from all 28 donors.

The germline V gene yields KGHSH for CDR1 and LQKENI for CDR2. The germline V end is reduced by 4 bases and the J end by 0 bases; junction bases left unmatched: 2. Its CDR3 holds 15 amino acids, cysteine through phenylalanine. Solely the CDR3 DNA is kept, with 45 bases framed from the first base. All of the isolated RNA was reverse transcribed with the High Capacity cDNA Reverse Transcription Kit, so expressed TCRB transcripts were sequenced. Deep immunoSEQ sequencing was applied to naive, central memory and regulatory T cell samples, giving an average of roughly 3.5 million total reads per sample. Sorted cells were lysed in RLT buffer and RNA was extracted with DNase-treated RNeasy Micro or Mini kits, depending on cell number. To prevent cross-contamination, every cell subset was processed on its own, while patient and healthy donor samples were processed together. TCRB sequences were amplified from cDNA with the immunoSEQ multiplex PCR, producing 87-bp fragments spanning the CDR3 region. Sequencing of the amplicons was performed on the Illumina HiSeq platform. As for the authors' bioinformatics: Synthetic template baselines were used to correct PCR bias computationally, reads within Hamming distance 2 were collapsed together, and singletons that could not be merged were discarded. By aligning reads against IMGT, V, D and J genes, CDR3 length, and insertions or deletions at six rearrangement sites were assigned. Within each subset, clonotype counts were normalized to sorted cell number, and only after that were true diversity and Gini coefficients computed with the tcR R package. The overlap coefficient, calculated on TCRB nucleotide sequences, was used to measure repertoire sharing. Out-of-frame TCRB sequences from naive cells were analyzed as a proxy for the pre-selection repertoire. The immuneACCESS repertoire file appears here via TCRdb, limited to in-frame rearrangements. These files lack a portion of the clones; in checked studies, under half of the deficit traces to unresolved V genes, and the cause of the others is not known. V, J and clone size reflect that table, while D and trimming were determined from the DNA. Recorded for this sample are a few hundred thousand clones; about 15% of them occurred a single time. The ten top clones hold roughly 0.019% of the sample.

The full study reports these points: Shorter templates might be favored by PCR, yet because patient and control samples were amplified and corrected together, any such skew would affect both groups equally. Because the HLA sub-analyses included only small numbers of individuals, any influence of HLA type on TCRB rearrangement was left unresolved. Naive, central memory and regulatory TCRB repertoires appeared to be more similar among patients than among healthy donors. In all four CD4+ subsets, TCRB CDR3 length was moderately but significantly shorter in type 1 diabetes patients. At VDJ recombination sites, patients with type 1 diabetes made fewer insertions and deleted more nucleotides, a pattern implying thymic rearrangement abnormalities. Sequencing cDNA rather than genomic DNA could over-represent highly expressing activated cells, although activation and CD3 levels did not differ between groups.

The material sequenced was naive CD4+ T cells from blood. The cell subset or site label for this specimen denotes: true naive CD4+ T cells. The source is a woman between 18 and 30 years old in good health. The sequence is built from TRBV18 and TRBJ2-7; 11 bases in the junction line up with TRBD2. For the CDR3, the sequence is CASSQTSGSSYEQYF. The base sequence is TGTGCCAGCTCACAAACTAGCGGGAGCTCCTACGAGCAGTACTTC.